What follows describes a single TCR beta chain. What it recognizes is unknown. The data belong to a study of cytomegalovirus exposure and HLA in healthy donors. Whole-study results and caveats: A list of approximately 160 TCR beta chains associated with cytomegalovirus was given. TCR clusters originating in the first cohort tended to co-occur in the roughly 120 validation repertoires, according to a later analysis. Reports credit the classifier with highly specific, highly sensitive diagnosis of cytomegalovirus status. In vitro checks showed that a few CMV-associated chains really do target CMV antigens.

Generated by immunoSEQ multiplex PCR, the TCRdb table keeps only in-frame clones and is missing some. The table records about 220,000 clones, 88% of them present only once. The V end was cut by 3 bases, the J end by 2 bases, with 9 bases between. This CDR3 contains 15 residues. CDR1 SGHRS and CDR2 YFSETQ come from the germline V gene. This rearrangement joins TRBV5-1 to TRBJ2-6, with a possible D match to TRBD1 (6 bases). The sequence derives from a woman between 18 and 30 years old in good health and CMV-seronegative. Sample: PBMCs. CDR3 protein: CASSSGQTGANVLTF. The CDR3 DNA follows: TGCGCCAGCAGCTCTGGACAGACTGGGGCCAACGTCCTGACTTTC.